The 13 T cell receptor beta chains presented below share a single source sample, sequenced in a study of blood T cell repertoires in COVID-19. Assay: immunoSEQ multiplex PCR; the TCRdb copy retains only in-frame clones and omits some. The sample lists 250,000 or so clones, almost 90% occurring once. Sequencing was performed on peripheral blood. The receptor source for this set is an elderly man with acute or convalescent COVID-19.

V and J are TRBV28 and TRBJ2-6, with D possibly TRBD1 on 6 matching bases. The germline V gene encodes CDR1 MDHEN and CDR2 SYDVKM. Trimming shortened V by 3 bases and J by 0 bases, and 12 bases separated the two germline ends. The CDR3 runs to 17 residues. As DNA, the CDR3 is TGTGCCAGCAGTTTGCCGACAGGTAGCTCTGGGGCCAACGTCCTGACTTTC. It encodes CASSLPTGSSGANVLTF.

This clone showed up just a few times. This chain links TRBV18 with TRBJ1-2; 8 bases agree with TRBD1. V shed 4 bases, J shed 1 base, and the junction held 2 bases outside the gene matches. Per germline, CDR1 KGHSH and CDR2 LQKENI. The CDR3 totals 14 residues. CDR3 region: CASSLGQDNYGYTF. CDR3 nucleotide sequence: TGTGCCAGCTCACTGGGACAGGATAACTATGGCTACACCTTC.

The chain has TRBV12-3 or TRBV12-4 and TRBJ1-5; TRBD1 is a possible D gene (6 bases). Trimming pared 3 bases from V and 5 bases from J, leaving 8 bases between. The CDR3 runs 13 residues. CDR3 sequence reads: CASSFGQHQPQHF. The DNA of the CDR3 is TGTGCCAGCAGTTTCGGACAGCATCAGCCCCAGCATTTT.

The chain uses TRBV10-2 and TRBJ2-5, with 9 bases lining up with TRBD2. Trimming at V came to 6 bases and at J to 1 base, leaving 3 bases not matched to a gene. CDR1 WSHSY and CDR2 SAAADI come from the germline V gene. CDR3 size: 14 residues. The CDR3 DNA reads as TGCGCCAGCAGCACTAGCGGGTCCCAAGAGACCCAGTACTTC. Amino acid sequence: CASSTSGSQETQYF.

Written as DNA, the CDR3 is TGTGCCAGCAGTTACGGCAGGGTATCTAATGGCTACACCTTC. Its translation: CASSYGRVSNGYTF. The V gene is TRBV6-5, the J gene TRBJ1-2; tentative D call: TRBD1 (5 bases). The V and J ends lost 2 bases and 6 bases respectively, with 13 bases between them. The CDR3 spans 14 residues. Germline CDR1 reads MNHEY; CDR2 reads SVGAGI.

This chain uses TRBV6-5 with TRBJ1-1; perhaps TRBD1 as D (6 bases). CDR1 is MNHEY, CDR2 SVGAGI, per germline. This CDR3 contains 13 residues. The germline V and J ends were trimmed by 11 bases and 0 bases, with 13 bases remaining between them. Written as DNA, the CDR3 is TGTGCCCTCAGTAGGGGGATGAACACTGAAGCTTTCTTT. Amino acid sequence: CALSRGMNTEAFF.

Written as DNA, the CDR3 is TGTGCCAGCAGCCAGGGACTAGCCCTCTACGAGCAGTACTTC. This translates into CASSQGLALYEQYF. This chain links TRBV3-1 (or the pseudogene TRBV3-2) with TRBJ2-7; 9 bases align to TRBD2. Trimming at V came to 3 bases and at J to 3 bases, leaving 3 bases not matched to a gene. In germline, CDR1 is LGHDT, CDR2 YNNKEL (reference sequence). The CDR3 covers 14 residues.

The table lists this clone with a count of one. This rearrangement joins TRBV2 to TRBJ1-6, with 7 bases fitting TRBD1. Germline V gene lookup returns CDR1 SNHLY and CDR2 FYNNEI. There are 15 residues in the CDR3. V gave up 5 bases and J gave up 5 bases; unmatched junction bases: 6. As DNA, the CDR3 is TGTGCCAGCAGTCTTTCCGGGACAGATAATTCACCCCTCCACTTT. Translated: CASSLSGTDNSPLHF.

This chain connects TRBV7-9 to TRBJ1-6; D possibly corresponds to TRBD1 (6 bases). CDR1 and CDR2 from the germline V gene are SEHNR and FQNEAQ (reference sequence). The V end lost 0 bases, the J end lost 4 bases, and 16 bases lay between the germline ends. The CDR3 loop spans 18 amino acids. This CDR3 is CASSLARQGNRYNSPLHF. The DNA of the CDR3 is TGTGCCAGCAGCTTAGCGCGGCAGGGGAACCGTTATAATTCACCCCTCCACTTT. Full variable domain (remainder filled in from reference TRBV7-9 and TRBJ1-6): DTGVSQNPRHKITKRGQNVTFRCDPISEHNRLYWYRQTLGQGPEFLTYFQNEAQLEKSRLLSDRFSAERPKGSFSTLEIQRTEQGDSAMYLCASSLARQGNRYNSPLHFGNGTRLTVT.

The rearrangement uses TRBV10-1 and TRBJ2-2; TRBD2 matches at 12 bases. Trimming took 4 bases from V and 7 from J; bases not matched to a gene: 10. This CDR3 has 17 residues. Germline V gene lookup returns CDR1 WNHNN and CDR2 SYGVQD (reference sequence). In DNA form, the CDR3 reads TGCGCCAGCAGTGGGACCCCTAGCGGGAGGGCCCACGGGGAGCTGTTTTTT. Its protein product is CASSGTPSGRAHGELFF.

This clone was detected only once. The genes are TRBV14 and TRBJ2-5; 12 bases align to TRBD2. The germline V gene encodes CDR1 SGHDN and CDR2 FVKESK. This CDR3 is built from 17 residues. The V segment lost 0 bases and the J segment 4 bases; nucleotides outside the gene matches: 6. The CDR3 sequence: CASSQDKLAGGRETQYF. As DNA, the CDR3 is TGTGCCAGCAGCCAAGATAAGCTAGCGGGAGGGCGAGAGACCCAGTACTTC.

This clone was observed a few times. The chain carries TRBV7-2 and TRBJ2-7; 10 bases match TRBD1. The CDR3 runs 16 residues. V shed 5 bases, J shed 3 bases, and the junction held 10 bases outside the gene matches. Germline V lookup: CDR1 SGHTA, CDR2 FQGNSA. This CDR3 reads CASSQAPGQGYYEQYF. The CDR3 nucleotides read TGTGCCAGCAGCCAGGCCCCGGGACAGGGGTACTACGAGCAGTACTTC.

The CDR3 loop is CAVVSSYNSPLHF. CDR3 coding DNA: TGTGCGGTAGTTAGCTCCTATAATTCACCCCTCCACTTT. V usage is TRBV12-5 and J usage is TRBJ1-6, with D uncertain. The germline gives CDR1 LGHNT, CDR2 FRNRAP. This CDR3 is built from 13 residues.